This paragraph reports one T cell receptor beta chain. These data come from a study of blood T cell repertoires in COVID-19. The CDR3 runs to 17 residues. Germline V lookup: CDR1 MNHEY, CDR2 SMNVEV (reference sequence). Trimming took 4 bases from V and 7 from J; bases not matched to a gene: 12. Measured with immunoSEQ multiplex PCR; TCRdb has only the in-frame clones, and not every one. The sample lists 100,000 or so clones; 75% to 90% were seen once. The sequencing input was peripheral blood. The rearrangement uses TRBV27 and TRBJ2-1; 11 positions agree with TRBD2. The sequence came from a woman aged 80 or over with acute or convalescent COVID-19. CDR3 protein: CASSSLPQIAGGNEQFF. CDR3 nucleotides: TGTGCCAGCAGTTCCCTCCCCCAAATAGCGGGGGGGAATGAGCAGTTCTTC.